This TCR beta chain was profiled in a study of shared clonotypes between healthy human individuals. In the study overall: Two female and three male donors aged 18 to 49 were enrolled.

Per the germline V gene, CDR1 is MDHEN and CDR2 is SYDVKM. The V end lost 4 bases, the J end lost 5 bases, and 13 bases lay between the germline ends. This CDR3 is built from 14 residues. Study processing details: Filtering differed, since immunoSEQ gave only junction sequences and no quality scores. TCRdb's copy holds only in-frame clones and misses some; the assay was immunoSEQ multiplex PCR. V, J and clone size were drawn from that table, and D and trimming were deduced from the DNA. The top ten clones hold around 2% of a sample with about 680,000 clones, 73% of them seen once. Sequencing was carried out using memory CD4+ T cells sorted from blood. The subset was: CD45RA-negative fraction. The receptor was derived from a woman in her twenties or thirties in good health. The chain joins TRBV28 to TRBJ2-3, with a possible D match to TRBD2 (5 bases). CDR3 in amino acids: CASSSSTEGDTQYF. The CDR3 DNA sequence: TGTGCCAGCAGTTCATCTACCGAGGGAGATACGCAGTATTTT.